This paragraph covers one T cell receptor (beta chain) sequence. Its cognate antigen is unknown. The data were taken from a study of T cells in localized non-small cell lung cancer. Study observations and caveats: In adjacent lung appeared a median approximately 61 of the top 100 tumor clones. Elevated circulating T cell density in blood was associated with longer overall survival. Adjacent uninvolved lung tissue had the highest T cell clonality, exceeding tumor.

TCRdb's copy holds only in-frame clones and misses some; the assay was immunoSEQ multiplex PCR. The data hold 45,000 to 60,000 clones, with around 86% observed a single time. V gave up 0 bases and J gave up 1 base, with 7 bases separating them. This CDR3 region has 15 residues. Germline V lookup: CDR1 WSHSY, CDR2 SAAADI. The starting material was PBMCs, obtained before any cancer treatment. The TCR originated in a man between 35 and 75 years old with stage II lung adenocarcinoma. This chain links TRBV10-2 with TRBJ1-5; D uncertain. For the CDR3, the DNA is TGCGCCAGCAGTGAGTCCGGAGGGAGCAATCAGCCCCAGCATTTT. Protein: CASSESGGSNQPQHF.